This T cell receptor beta chain appears in the sequencing data of a study of neurological immune-mediated disorders. At least ten counts were recorded for this clonotype. Antigen: not known. Volunteers from a blood bank in Maryland, USA, made up the healthy controls. General study points: No sharing of CDR3 amino acid sequences was observed among expanded clones across subjects, suggesting private repertoires in all groups.

The authors made cDNA by 5'RACE with 10-nucleotide random UMIs. MiXCR, run by TCRdb on the 5' RACE reads, gives a single entry per CDR3 protein. The table lists 45,000 or so distinct CDR3 sequences, about 13% of them singletons. This CDR3 comprises 12 residues. CDR1 is SGHAT and CDR2 is FQDESV in the germline V gene (reference sequence). Trimming cost V 5 bases and J 5 bases; bases outside gene matches: 0. The V and J genes are TRBV11-1 and TRBJ2-7; TRBD1 matches 10 bases. Sequencing was performed on PBMCs. This TCR was sampled from a female donor in good health. The CDR3 region has the DNA TGTGCCAGCAGCGGGACAGGGGACGAGCAGTACTTC. Its translation is CASSGTGDEQYF.